Described below is a single T cell receptor (beta chain) sequence and its context. V lost 8 bases to trimming and J lost 6 bases, with 17 bases between them. This CDR3 contains 13 residues. The germline V gene has CDR1 ENHRY and CDR2 SYGVKD. This specimen comes from a study of blood T cell repertoires in COVID-19. About the study: From T cells, B-cell-depleted T cells, or PBMCs came the material, which was cDNA or gDNA.

In the original processing: Using reference gene primer amplification, nucleated cell counts were estimated. TCRdb's copy holds only in-frame clones and misses some; the assay was immunoSEQ multiplex PCR. V and J calls and clone size are as listed in that table; D and trimming were resolved from the DNA. The data hold about 240,000 clones, with approximately 82% observed a single time. The sample taken for sequencing was peripheral blood. The chain carries TRBV10-3 and TRBJ2-7, with a tentative D call TRBD1 (6 bases). The receptor comes from a man aged 25-45 years who had recovered from COVID-19. CDR3 residues: CAIRTGSASEQYF. The CDR3 DNA follows: TGTGCCATCCGTACAGGGTCGGCCTCCGAGCAGTACTTC.